Each of the 10 T cell receptor beta chains below was sequenced from the same sample in a study of CD8 T cells in ankylosing spondylitis. TCRdb re-called the 5' RACE reads through MiXCR, storing one row per CDR3 protein. The repertoire holds 300,000 to 400,000 distinct CDR3 sequences, with approximately 20% as singletons. Sample: blood, either unsorted or a sorted T cell fraction (not recorded which). These receptors came from a male donor with ankylosing spondylitis or in good health (not recorded which).

The V call is TRBV7-8, the J call TRBJ2-1, with D unresolved. This CDR3 is 14 amino acids long. V lost 2 bases and J 8 bases, leaving 13 bases between the germline ends. Germline V gene sequence: CDR1 SGHVS, CDR2 FQNEAQ. The CDR3 DNA follows: TGTGCCAGCAGCTTAAGGTCTAACTTGGATGAGCAGTTCTTC. Amino acid sequence: CASSLRSNLDEQFF.

This clonotype was found a few times. V gene TRBV4-1 combines with J gene TRBJ1-5; 7 positions agree with TRBD1. The CDR3 is made up of 15 amino acids. The V segment lost 0 bases and the J segment 6 bases; nucleotides outside the gene matches: 5. Per the germline V gene, CDR1 is MGHRA and CDR2 is YSYEKL. CDR3 coding DNA: TGCGCCAGCAGCCAAGACAGGGACAGTAGTCAGCCCCAGCATTTT. Its translation is CASSQDRDSSQPQHF.

The rearrangement uses TRBV30 and TRBJ2-7; D might be TRBD2 (6 bases). The CDR3 runs 12 residues. V dropped 2 bases and J dropped 2 bases, with 7 bases sitting between them. The V gene's germline CDR1 is GTSNPN and CDR2 SVGIG (reference sequence). The CDR3 sequence: CAWSPGAYEQYF. CDR3 DNA sequence: TGTGCCTGGAGTCCGGGGGCCTACGAGCAGTACTTC. Filled out from reference TRBV30 and TRBJ2-7, the complete variable domain reads SQTIHQWPATLVQPVGSPLSLECTVEGTSNPNLYWYRQAAGRGLQLLFYSVGIGQISSEVPQNLSASRPQDRQFILSSKKLLLSDSGFYLCAWSPGAYEQYFGPGTRLTVT.

The chain's CDR3 is CASSYLTGSLSGELFF. CDR3 nucleotides: TGTGCCAGCAGTTATTTGACAGGGAGTCTTTCCGGGGAGCTGTTTTTT. V and J are TRBV6-5 and TRBJ2-2; 7 bases match TRBD1. Germline loops: CDR1 MNHEY, CDR2 SVGAGI. Trimming removed 3 bases from V and 6 bases from J; junction bases left unmatched: 10. The CDR3 consists of 16 residues.

The rearrangement joins TRBV30 to TRBJ2-5, with TRBD1 matching 7 bases. CDR1 is GTSNPN, CDR2 SVGIG, per germline (reference sequence). V was pared by 4 bases and J by 0 bases, with 5 bases of the junction left unmatched. The CDR3 contains 14 residues. CDR3 protein: CAWTRTGHQETQYF. Here the CDR3 DNA reads TGTGCCTGGACCCGGACAGGACACCAAGAGACCCAGTACTTC.

This clonotype was found a few times. The J gene is TRBJ2-7, the V gene TRBV12-3 or TRBV12-4; perhaps TRBD2 as D (6 bases). The CDR3 sequence is 16 residues long. V dropped 6 bases and J dropped 3 bases, with 21 bases sitting between them. CDR3 region: CASSLARGGSFYEQYF. Here the CDR3 DNA reads TGTGCCAGCAGCCTCGCGCGTGGGGGGTCCTTCTACGAGCAGTACTTC.

The chain couples TRBV19 to TRBJ1-5; unclear D gene. CDR1 LNHDA and CDR2 SQIVND come from the germline V gene (reference sequence). V lost 5 bases, J lost 0 bases, and 11 bases lay in between. The CDR3 has 15 residues. The CDR3 sequence is CASSRTDYSNQPQHF. For the CDR3, the DNA is TGTGCCAGTAGTCGGACTGATTATAGCAATCAGCCCCAGCATTTT. The full variable domain, rest sourced from reference TRBV19 and TRBJ1-5, is DGGITQSPKYLFRKEGQNVTLSCEQNLNHDAMYWYRQDPGQGLRLIYYSQIVNDFQKGDIAEGYSVSREKKESFPLTVTSAQKNPTAFYLCASSRTDYSNQPQHFGDGTRLSIL.

This rearrangement joins TRBV18 to TRBJ2-1; D ambiguous. The CDR3 runs to 16 residues. The germline V and J ends were trimmed by 0 bases and 11 bases, with 20 bases remaining between them. Germline-derived CDR1 and CDR2 are KGHSH and LQKENI. This chain's CDR3 is CASSPPKSLILNQQFF. CDR3 in DNA: TGTGCCAGCTCACCACCTAAGAGTTTAATTCTAAATCAGCAGTTCTTC. The full variable domain, rest sourced from reference TRBV18 and TRBJ2-1, is NAGVMQNPRHLVRRRGQEARLRCSPMKGHSHVYWYRQLPEEGLKFMVYLQKENIIDESGMPKERFSAEFPKEGPSILRIQQVVRGDSAAYFCASSPPKSLILNQQFFGPGTRLTVL.

This clonotype was counted ten times or more. The DNA for the CDR3 is TGCGCCAGCAGAATGGAGGGAGGGACTGAAGCTTTCTTT. Translating it yields CASRMEGGTEAFF. The V and J genes are TRBV5-1 and TRBJ1-1, with unresolved D. Germline V CDR1 and CDR2: SGHRS, YFSETQ. The V end lost 5 bases, the J end lost 5 bases, and 13 bases lay between the germline ends. There are 13 residues in the CDR3.

The chain couples TRBV12-3 or TRBV12-4 to TRBJ2-3; TRBD2 matches at 13 bases. V shed 6 bases, J shed 4 bases, and the junction held 7 bases outside the gene matches. This CDR3 is 16 amino acids long. This chain's CDR3 is CASSPRTSGGPDTQYF. CDR3 sequence (DNA): TGTGCCAGCAGCCCTCGGACTAGCGGGGGCCCAGATACGCAGTATTTT.